This paragraph covers one TCR beta chain sequence. Antigen specificity is unknown. This record comes from a study of T cell responses to AZD1222 COVID-19 vaccine. The method was immunoSEQ multiplex PCR; TCRdb's version includes in-frame clones alone and lacks a portion of them. The data contain 100,000 or so clones, 90% to 95% of them seen just once; the ten biggest clones take up around 2.9%. V trimming: 5 bases; J trimming: 0 bases; junction bases outside the gene matches: 7. Germline V lookup: CDR1 SGHTS, CDR2 YDEGEE. The CDR3 contains 16 residues. Findings of the study overall: Of spike-specific TCRs, nearly half reportedly target regions left unmutated in variants. Spike-specific TCR breadth and depth rose after two AZD1222 doses. Clonal diversity was possibly underestimated, and the donors were mostly white British, with more females.

V is TRBV5-8 and J is TRBJ1-5; 8 positions agree with TRBD1. The specimen was peripheral blood, collected 28 days after the second AZD1222 dose. The clonotype originates from an adult who received the AZD1222 COVID-19 vaccine. As DNA, the CDR3 is TGTGCCAGCAGGAACAGGGGGGGTGTTAGCAATCAGCCCCAGCATTTT. Translation: CASRNRGGVSNQPQHF.